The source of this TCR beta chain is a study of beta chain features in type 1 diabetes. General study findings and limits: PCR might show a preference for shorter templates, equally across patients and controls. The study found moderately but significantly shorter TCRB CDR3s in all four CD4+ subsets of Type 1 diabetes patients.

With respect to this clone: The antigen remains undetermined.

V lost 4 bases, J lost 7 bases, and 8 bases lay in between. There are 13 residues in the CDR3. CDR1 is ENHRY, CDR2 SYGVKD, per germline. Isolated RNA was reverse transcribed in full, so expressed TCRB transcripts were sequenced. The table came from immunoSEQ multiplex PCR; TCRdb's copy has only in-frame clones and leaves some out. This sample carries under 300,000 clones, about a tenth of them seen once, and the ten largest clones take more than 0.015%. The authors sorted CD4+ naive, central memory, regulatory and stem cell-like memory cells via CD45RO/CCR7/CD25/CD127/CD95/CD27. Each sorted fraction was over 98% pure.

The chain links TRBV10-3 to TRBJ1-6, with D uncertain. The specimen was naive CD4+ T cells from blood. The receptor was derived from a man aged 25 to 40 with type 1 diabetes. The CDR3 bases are TGTGCCATCAGTGGACGGGAAAATTCACCCCTCCACTTT. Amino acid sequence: CAISGRENSPLHF.